This T cell receptor beta chain comes out of a study of a mutant IDH1 vaccine in newly diagnosed glioma. Study-level points and caveats: The occurrence of vaccine-induced immune responses was seen in over 90% of patients.

Noted time point: baseline, week 1 (first vaccination visit). Treatment indicated: pre-vaccination baseline after standard-of-care therapy. Patients carried new grade 3 or 4 IDH1-mutant astrocytomas lacking nuclear ATRX. Only in-frame clones appear in the TCRdb table, and some are missing; sequencing was by immunoSEQ multiplex PCR. The profile shows under 80,000 clones, 65% to 90% of them singletons. Notes on this clone: Its matching antigen is unknown.

This sequence was found in a man aged 30 to 39 with glioma. Here the sequenced sample was PBMCs, taken from a glioma patient treated with radiotherapy, temozolomide or both.

CDR3 loop: CASGGTGELFF. Here the CDR3 DNA reads TGTGCTAGTGGTGGCACCGGGGAGCTGTTTTTT. This chain links TRBV12-5 with TRBJ2-2; D ambiguous. V lost 5 bases to trimming and J lost 4 bases, with 2 bases between them. The CDR3 totals 11 residues. Germline CDR1 and CDR2: LGHNT and FRNRAP.